What follows are 29 T cell receptor beta chains derived from one specimen sequenced in a study of T-cell reconstitution after alpha-beta-depleted transplantation in children (dated by TCRdb to the mid-2010s). To prepare the library, PCR was applied. The reads were generated on an Illumina HiSeq 2500. TCR libraries were prepared with molecular barcoding, using unique molecular identifiers to normalize TCRbeta repertoire quantification. TCRdb trimmed the raw reads at Q25, called clones with MiXCR and kept productive beta chains. Every CDR3 protein is listed once, alongside the most common genes and DNA of its rows. The sample profile shows approximately 650,000 distinct CDR3 sequences; 10% to 15% of them were found once. The biggest ten clones account for 0.79% of the sample. The treatment or condition label, read with the paper, signifies: allogeneic hematopoietic cell transplantation with graft depleted of TCRalphabeta T cells and CD19 B cells.

The sample consisted of PBMCs, taken before TCRalphabeta/CD19-depleted stem cell transplant. The receptors were gathered from a girl aged 2 to 10 with congenital amegakaryocytic thrombocytopenia, due to receive a stem cell transplant.

J is TRBJ1-1 and V is TRBV18; no reliable D call. The V gene lost 4 bases and the J gene lost 3 bases, with 9 bases spanning the gap. Germline values: CDR1 KGHSH, CDR2 LQKENI. The CDR3 is 13 residues long. The CDR3, as DNA: TGTGCCAGCTCACGAAACGAAGACACTGAAGCTTTCTTT. Translated: CASSRNEDTEAFF.

V usage is TRBV7-9 and J usage is TRBJ2-5; 7 positions agree with TRBD2. The CDR3 is 16 amino acids. Germline CDR1 is SEHNR and CDR2 is FQNEAQ (reference sequence). The J segment lost 0 bases and the V segment lost 6 bases, leaving 10 bases of the junction unmatched. The CDR3 DNA follows: TGTGCCAGCAGTCCCCGGAGCGGGAAGTACCAAGAGACCCAGTACTTC. Protein sequence: CASSPRSGKYQETQYF.

The V and J genes are TRBV25-1 and TRBJ1-4; D is unresolved. In germline, CDR1 is MGHDK, CDR2 SYGVNS. This CDR3 is built from 14 residues. The V end lost 4 bases, the J end lost 4 bases, and 10 bases lay between the germline ends. Written as DNA, the CDR3 is TGTGCCAGCAGTGTTCAGCGGGGTAATGAAAAACTGTTTTTT. This gives the protein CASSVQRGNEKLFF.

This sequence joins TRBV20-1 and TRBJ2-5; TRBD2 matches at 9 bases. The CDR3 length is 14 residues. Germline V gene data show CDR1 as DFQATT and CDR2 as SNEGSKA (reference sequence). V trimming: 6 bases; J trimming: 0 bases; junction bases outside the gene matches: 5. The CDR3 reads CSAETSGYQETQYF. CDR3 nucleotide sequence: TGCAGTGCGGAGACTAGCGGCTACCAAGAGACCCAGTACTTC.

This clonotype was seen ten or more times. V and J are TRBV20-1 and TRBJ2-1, with D maybe TRBD2 (6 bases). The germline gives CDR1 DFQATT, CDR2 SNEGSKA (reference sequence). The germline V and J ends were trimmed by 0 bases and 4 bases, with 16 bases remaining between them. CDR3 size: 16 residues. CDR3 sequence (DNA): TGCAGTGCTAGAGACAGGCTTAGCGGCCCATACAATGAGCAGTTCTTC. The encoded protein is CSARDRLSGPYNEQFF.

This clonotype has a handful of counts. This rearrangement joins TRBV5-1 to TRBJ2-7, with 9 bases fitting TRBD2. The V gene's germline CDR1 is SGHRS and CDR2 YFSETQ. CDR3 length: 14 residues. Unmatched junction bases numbered 4, after V lost 4 bases and J lost 2 bases. In DNA, the CDR3 is TGCGCCAGCAGCCCATCTAGCGGGACCTACGAGCAGTACTTC. It codes for CASSPSSGTYEQYF.

This clonotype was recorded a few times. J is TRBJ2-2 and V is TRBV28; D is undetermined. The CDR3 covers 13 residues. The germline V gene encodes CDR1 MDHEN and CDR2 SYDVKM. Deletions cut 3 bases from V and 4 bases from J, with 6 bases between. The CDR3 loop reads CASSFSSTGELFF. CDR3 in DNA: TGTGCCAGCAGTTTTAGCTCCACCGGGGAGCTGTTTTTT.

The chain combines TRBV5-1 with TRBJ2-7; 12 bases align to TRBD2. V trimming: 5 bases; J trimming: 6 bases; junction bases outside the gene matches: 9. CDR1 is SGHRS and CDR2 is YFSETQ in the germline V gene. This CDR3 contains 15 residues. Here the CDR3 reads CASRSEGLAGLEQYF. CDR3 DNA sequence: TGCGCCAGCAGGAGTGAGGGACTAGCGGGTCTCGAGCAGTACTTC.

In this sample, this clonotype turned up many times. The chain has TRBV12-3 or TRBV12-4 and TRBJ1-6; D gene uncertain. The V and J ends lost 5 bases and 4 bases respectively, with 15 bases between them. This CDR3 comprises 16 residues. The CDR3 DNA sequence: TGTGCCAGCAGTGCGACGGACGGGCTTTATAATTCACCCCTCCACTTT. Translating it yields CASSATDGLYNSPLHF.

This clonotype was seen many times. The chain uses TRBV29-1 and TRBJ2-1; D ambiguous. The length of the CDR3 is 10 residues. Germline CDR1 SQVTM, CDR2 ANQGSEA. The germline V and J ends were trimmed by 3 bases and 9 bases, with 6 bases remaining between them. This CDR3 is CSVDIGEQFF. The DNA for the CDR3 is TGCAGCGTTGACATAGGTGAGCAGTTCTTC.

This clonotype has a handful of counts. This chain connects TRBV6-1 to TRBJ1-5, with D hard to call. Trimming removed 7 bases from V and 4 bases from J, with 20 bases in between. From germline, CDR1 is MNHNS and CDR2 SASEGT. This CDR3 has 16 residues. The CDR3 coding sequence is TGTGCCAGCACCCAAGTAGGGCTTCCGACTAATCAGCCCCAGCATTTT. It specifies CASTQVGLPTNQPQHF.

This clonotype appeared many times. The chain uses TRBV5-1 and TRBJ2-2; D possibly corresponds to TRBD2 (6 bases). The CDR3 extends over 11 amino acids. Trimming removed 8 bases at V and 6 bases at J, with 8 bases between. The germline gives CDR1 SGHRS, CDR2 YFSETQ. The chain's CDR3 is CASSGAGELFF. DNA of the CDR3: TGCGCCAGTTCGGGGGCCGGGGAGCTGTTTTTT.

This clonotype was seen a few times. This sequence joins TRBV10-3 and TRBJ1-1, with D possibly TRBD1 on 5 matching bases. The V gene lost 3 bases and the J gene lost 6 bases, with 11 bases spanning the gap. Germline lookup yields CDR1 ENHRY and CDR2 SYGVKD. The CDR3 is 13 amino acids. The CDR3 region has the DNA TGTGCCATCAGTGAAATCCGGGGCCCTGAAGCTTTCTTT. Protein product: CAISEIRGPEAFF.

The gene calls are TRBV5-1 and TRBJ2-1, with 10 nucleotides matching TRBD2. Germline-derived CDR1 and CDR2 are SGHRS and YFSETQ. V trimming: 4 bases; J trimming: 7 bases; junction bases outside the gene matches: 8. There are 15 residues in the CDR3. This CDR3 is CASSTYRTSGNEQFF. The CDR3 bases are TGCGCCAGCAGCACGTATCGGACTAGCGGAAATGAGCAGTTCTTC.

Note on this clonotype: One junction end disagrees with the germline gene, perhaps due to a read error. This chain joins TRBV7-8 and TRBJ2-7, with D perhaps assigned TRBD1 or TRBD2 (5 bases each). Germline V gives CDR1 SGHVS, CDR2 FQNEAQ. This CDR3 is 16 amino acids long. The CDR3 sequence is CTSSARRDGKGYEQYF. The DNA for the CDR3 is TGTACCAGCAGCGCCCGCCGGGACGGTAAGGGCTACGAGCAGTACTTC.

This clonotype was recorded a few times. Relative to the germline gene, one junction end is altered; a read error may explain this. The chain links TRBV20-1 to TRBJ2-1; TRBD1 aligns across 7 bases. There are 17 residues in the CDR3. Per the germline V gene, CDR1 is DFQATT and CDR2 is SNEGSKA (reference sequence). CDR3 sequence: CCARAAGGIPSYNEQFF. CDR3 DNA sequence: TGCTGTGCTAGAGCCGCAGGGGGTATCCCGTCCTACAATGAGCAGTTCTTC.

This clonotype has at least ten counts. This chain uses TRBV5-1 with TRBJ2-3; D is perhaps TRBD2 (6 bases). V lost 2 bases and J 1 base, leaving 17 bases between the germline ends. Germline CDR1 is SGHRS and CDR2 is YFSETQ. The CDR3 is 17 amino acids. The CDR3 DNA sequence: TGCGCCAGCAGCTTACTAGCCGGGGTGTTCGGCACAGATACGCAGTATTTT. Protein: CASSLLAGVFGTDTQYF.

This clonotype was detected only a few times. The chain links TRBV7-6 to TRBJ2-2, with TRBD1 matching over 8 bases. The V segment lost 6 bases and the J segment 1 base; nucleotides outside the gene matches: 7. The CDR3 length is 16 residues. CDR1 and CDR2 from the germline V gene are SGHVS and FNYEAQ. CDR3 DNA sequence: TGTGCCAGCAGTCCCACAGGGGGAGGGAACACCGGGGAGCTGTTTTTT. Translated: CASSPTGGGNTGELFF.

This clonotype was counted ten times or more. This chain connects TRBV20-1 to TRBJ2-1; 12 bases map to TRBD2. Germline V gene data show CDR1 as DFQATT and CDR2 as SNEGSKA (reference sequence). The CDR3 runs 15 residues. Germline trimming cut 2 bases from V and 4 bases from J; bases unmatched to any gene: 3. CDR3 bases: TGCAGTGCTAGAAGTGGACTAGCGGGATACAATGAGCAGTTCTTC. It specifies CSARSGLAGYNEQFF.

Concerning this clonotype: A much larger clone differs by one base, so this may be a read error. The chain is built from TRBV9 and TRBJ2-1, with 11 bases fitting TRBD2. Germline V CDR1 and CDR2: SGDLS, YYNGEE. J lost 11 bases, V lost 0 bases, and 10 bases had no gene match. This CDR3 contains 16 residues. The CDR3 DNA sequence: TGTGCCAGCAGCGTAGTACTAGCGGGAGCACTTAGGAAGCAGTTCTTC. Amino acids: CASSVVLAGALRKQFF.

This clonotype has a handful of counts. The gene calls are TRBV20-1 and TRBJ2-2; the match to TRBD2 covers 7 bases. This CDR3 has 15 residues. Germline CDR1 reads DFQATT; CDR2 reads SNEGSKA (reference sequence). The V gene end was trimmed by 3 bases and the J gene end by 7 bases; junction bases not matched to a gene: 11. In nucleotides, the CDR3 is TGCAGTGCTAGGGAGGCCGGGACTACGGACGGGGAGCTGTTTTTT. This sequence encodes CSAREAGTTDGELFF.

V usage is TRBV30 and J usage is TRBJ2-1, with 9 bases identical to TRBD1. Germline V gene lookup returns CDR1 GTSNPN and CDR2 SVGIG (reference sequence). V shed 2 bases and J 4 bases; nucleotides not matched to a gene: 9. This CDR3 comprises 16 residues. The CDR3 loop is CAWSLGTGTGYNEQFF. CDR3 nucleotide sequence: TGTGCCTGGAGTTTGGGAACCGGGACAGGGTACAATGAGCAGTTCTTC.

This clonotype appeared many times. The chain joins TRBV12-3 or TRBV12-4 to TRBJ2-4; D possibly corresponds to TRBD1 (5 bases). This CDR3 has 14 amino acids. V was trimmed by 2 bases and J by 1 base, leaving 6 bases between them. The CDR3 loop is CASSLNRAKNIQYF. CDR3 DNA sequence: TGTGCCAGCAGTTTAAACAGGGCCAAAAACATTCAGTACTTC.

This clonotype was seen a handful of times. The rearrangement joins TRBV2 to TRBJ2-3; D call uncertain. The CDR3 consists of 13 residues. Germline-derived CDR1 and CDR2 are SNHLY and FYNNEI. With 8 bases removed from V and 4 bases from J, the gap between germline ends came to 13 bases. The CDR3 spells CASANSPADTQYF. CDR3 DNA: TGTGCCAGCGCAAACTCGCCCGCAGATACGCAGTATTTT.

This clonotype has ten or more counts. The chain employs TRBV5-1 and TRBJ2-2; possibly TRBD2 for D (5 bases). The V gene lost 4 bases and the J gene lost 0 bases, with 16 bases spanning the gap. There are 17 residues in the CDR3. The germline gives CDR1 SGHRS, CDR2 YFSETQ. CDR3 in amino acids: CASSPEVVAPNTGELFF. CDR3 nucleotides: TGCGCCAGCAGCCCGGAGGTGGTAGCGCCGAACACCGGGGAGCTGTTTTTT.

This clonotype was counted many times. The rearrangement joins TRBV20-1 to TRBJ1-2, with D unresolved. The CDR3 has 16 amino acids. CDR1 is DFQATT and CDR2 is SNEGSKA in the germline V gene (reference sequence). Trimming shortened V by 2 bases and J by 3 bases, and 19 bases separated the two germline ends. This chain's CDR3 is CSARKVSNYGDYGYTF. DNA of the CDR3: TGCAGTGCTAGAAAGGTCAGCAATTACGGGGACTATGGCTACACCTTC.

The CDR3 loop reads CASSLGQGGDTEAFF. The DNA for the CDR3 is TGCGCCAGCAGCTTGGGACAGGGCGGCGACACTGAAGCTTTCTTT. The chain carries TRBV5-1 and TRBJ1-1, with TRBD1 identical over 7 bases. The CDR3 is 15 residues long. The germline V gene has CDR1 SGHRS and CDR2 YFSETQ. The V segment lost 0 bases and the J segment 3 bases; nucleotides outside the gene matches: 5. Together with reference TRBV5-1 and TRBJ1-1, the CDR3 gives the full variable domain: KAGVTQTPRYLIKTRGQQVTLSCSPISGHRSVSWYQQTPGQGLQFLFEYFSETQRNKGNFPGRFSGRQFSNSRSEMNVSTLELGDSALYLCASSLGQGGDTEAFFGQGTRLTVV.

The chain combines TRBV18 with TRBJ2-3; possibly TRBD2 for D (6 bases). V was clipped by 1 base and J by 2 bases, with 10 bases between them. In germline, CDR1 is KGHSH, CDR2 LQKENI. The CDR3 contains 15 residues. CDR3: CASSPLGGNTDTQYF. CDR3 bases: TGTGCCAGCTCACCACTCGGCGGGAACACAGATACGCAGTATTTT.

The CDR3 is CASSPRIATTNEKLFF. The CDR3 nucleotides read TGTGCCAGCTCACCACGGATCGCCACAACTAATGAAAAACTGTTTTTT. The genes are TRBV18 and TRBJ1-4; D not certain. Trimming shortened V by 1 base and J by 0 bases, and 9 bases separated the two germline ends. Germline V gives CDR1 KGHSH, CDR2 LQKENI. This CDR3 has 16 amino acids.